This is a list of T cell receptor beta chains from one sample in a study of shared clonotypes between healthy human individuals. Measured with immunoSEQ multiplex PCR; TCRdb has only the in-frame clones, and not every one. This sample yields hundreds of thousands of clones, of which around 92% are seen a single time; 20% to 25% belongs to the top ten. What was sequenced was naive CD8+ T cells sorted from blood. All receptors derive from a man younger than 45 in good health. The CDR3 runs from the conserved cysteine through the conserved F or W. A D gene is named only where the DNA matches it firmly. Clone size is stated in some rows and not others, as once, few, many or a class when expanded.

D gene: .; J gene: TRBJ1-1; clone size: .; V gene: TRBV19; CDR3 DNA: TGTGCCAGTAGTATCGGCGAGGGCACTGAAGCTTTCTTT; CDR3 protein: CASSIGEGTEAFF
D gene: TRBD1; J gene: TRBJ2-3; clone size: few; V gene: TRBV7-9; CDR3 DNA: TGTGCCAGCAGCTTAGCGCGGACAGGGACAGATACGCAGTATTTT; CDR3 protein: CASSLARTGTDTQYF
D gene: .; J gene: TRBJ2-2; clone size: .; V gene: TRBV7-9; CDR3 DNA: TGTGCCAGCAGCTTAGAGTCAGGGAACACCGGGGAGCTGTTTTTT; CDR3 protein: CASSLESGNTGELFF
D gene: .; J gene: TRBJ1-2; clone size: .; V gene: TRBV7-9; CDR3 DNA: TGTGCCAGCAGCGGAACTAACTATGGCTACACCTTC; CDR3 protein: CASSGTNYGYTF
D gene: TRBD1; J gene: TRBJ1-2; clone size: .; V gene: TRBV5-4; CDR3 DNA: TGTGCCAGCAGCTTTGGACAGGGTGGGGATGGCTACACCTTC; CDR3 protein: CASSFGQGGDGYTF
D gene: TRBD1; J gene: TRBJ1-1; clone size: .; V gene: TRBV5-4; CDR3 DNA: TGTGCCAGCAGCTTGTTTGGGACAGGTAGGACTGAAGCTTTCTTT; CDR3 protein: CASSLFGTGRTEAFF
D gene: TRBD1; J gene: TRBJ2-7; clone size: .; V gene: TRBV9; CDR3 DNA: TGTGCCAGCAGCGTAGGGACAGGGAACTACGAGCAGTACTTC; CDR3 protein: CASSVGTGNYEQYF
D gene: TRBD2; J gene: TRBJ2-5; clone size: .; V gene: TRBV27; CDR3 DNA: TGTGCCAGCAGTTCCGAGGGACTAGCGGGAGTAGAGGAGACCCAGTACTTC; CDR3 protein: CASSSEGLAGVEETQYF
D gene: .; J gene: TRBJ1-4; clone size: .; V gene: TRBV7-9; CDR3 DNA: TGTGCCAGCAGCTCCCCGGCGGGGGCTGGTGAAAAACTGTTTTTT; CDR3 protein: CASSSPAGAGEKLFF
D gene: .; J gene: TRBJ1-5; clone size: .; V gene: TRBV28; CDR3 DNA: TGTGCCAGCAGCCTTCGGGGGGATCCAAATCAGCCCCAGCATTTT; CDR3 protein: CASSLRGDPNQPQHF
D gene: .; J gene: TRBJ1-1; clone size: .; V gene: TRBV5-5; CDR3 DNA: TGTGCCAGCAGCTACGGATGGGGAGTTGAAGCTTTCTTT; CDR3 protein: CASSYGWGVEAFF
D gene: .; J gene: TRBJ2-2; clone size: .; V gene: TRBV5-1; CDR3 DNA: TGCGCCAGCAGCTTGTATCTAGCCTCCGGGGAGCTGTTTTTT; CDR3 protein: CASSLYLASGELFF
D gene: .; J gene: TRBJ2-2; clone size: .; V gene: TRBV4-3; CDR3 DNA: TGCGCCAGCAGCTACCGGGGAAACACCGGGGAGCTGTTTTTT; CDR3 protein: CASSYRGNTGELFF
D gene: TRBD2; J gene: TRBJ2-3; clone size: .; V gene: TRBV25-1; CDR3 DNA: TGTGCCAGCAGTGAAACTAGCGGGAGAACAGATACGCAGTATTTT; CDR3 protein: CASSETSGRTDTQYF
D gene: .; J gene: TRBJ2-3; clone size: .; V gene: TRBV5-1; CDR3 DNA: TGCGCCAGCAGCTTGGGCAGTTTTGAGAGCGTCACAGATACGCAGTATTTT; CDR3 protein: CASSLGSFESVTDTQYF
D gene: .; J gene: TRBJ2-7; clone size: .; V gene: TRBV29-1; CDR3 DNA: TGCAGCGTCCGGGACCAAACTTCCTACGAGCAGTACTTC; CDR3 protein: CSVRDQTSYEQYF
D gene: .; J gene: TRBJ1-3; clone size: .; V gene: TRBV14; CDR3 DNA: TGTGCCAGCAGCCAAGGCGACGCGGGAGGAAACACCATATATTTT; CDR3 protein: CASSQGDAGGNTIYF
D gene: TRBD2; J gene: TRBJ2-3; clone size: .; V gene: TRBV6-5; CDR3 DNA: TGTGCCAGCAGTTCGGGGGGAGGGGCATCCACAGATACGCAGTATTTT; CDR3 protein: CASSSGGGASTDTQYF
D gene: .; J gene: TRBJ1-1; clone size: .; V gene: TRBV19; CDR3 DNA: TGTGCCTCCCAGGGACCGAACACTGAAGCTTTCTTT; CDR3 protein: CASQGPNTEAFF
D gene: .; J gene: TRBJ2-7; clone size: once; V gene: TRBV20-1; CDR3 DNA: TGCAGTGCTAGGCGCAGTGAGCAGTACTTC; CDR3 protein: CSARRSEQYF
D gene: TRBD2; J gene: TRBJ2-1; clone size: once; V gene: TRBV7-9; CDR3 DNA: TGTGCCAGCACCGTAATGAGGACTAGTGGTTTCTACAATGAGCAGTTCTTC; CDR3 protein: CASTVMRTSGFYNEQFF
D gene: TRBD1; J gene: TRBJ1-1; clone size: .; V gene: TRBV2; CDR3 DNA: TGTGCCAGCAGTCGGACAGGGGTAAACACTGAAGCTTTCTTT; CDR3 protein: CASSRTGVNTEAFF
D gene: .; J gene: TRBJ2-7; clone size: once; V gene: TRBV4-1; CDR3 DNA: TGCGCCAGCAGCCAAGGTTTTCGCTCCTACGAGCAGTACTTC; CDR3 protein: CASSQGFRSYEQYF
D gene: TRBD2; J gene: TRBJ2-1; clone size: once; V gene: TRBV7-2; CDR3 DNA: TGTGCCAGCAGGATGACTAGCGGGCAATACAATGAGCAGTTCTTC; CDR3 protein: CASRMTSGQYNEQFF
D gene: .; J gene: TRBJ2-7; clone size: .; V gene: TRBV14; CDR3 DNA: TGTGCCAGCAGCCAAGGGACCATTGGATACGAGCAGTACTTC; CDR3 protein: CASSQGTIGYEQYF
D gene: TRBD1; J gene: TRBJ1-5; clone size: .; V gene: TRBV5-4; CDR3 DNA: TGTGCCAGCAGCCGGGACAGGGGGCTAGGGGATCAGCCCCAGCATTTT; CDR3 protein: CASSRDRGLGDQPQHF
D gene: .; J gene: TRBJ1-1; clone size: .; V gene: TRBV27; CDR3 DNA: TGTGCCAGCAGTCCCCGATTCATCTCGTCGGAAGCTTTCTTT; CDR3 protein: CASSPRFISSEAFF
D gene: .; J gene: TRBJ1-2; clone size: .; V gene: TRBV28; CDR3 DNA: TGTGCCAGCAGTCCTTTGGAAGAGGGAACCTATGGCTACACCTTC; CDR3 protein: CASSPLEEGTYGYTF
D gene: .; J gene: TRBJ1-1; clone size: once; V gene: TRBV6-1; CDR3 DNA: TGTGCCAGCAGTGAACCCGCGGGGGGTAGTGAGGAAGCTTTCTTT; CDR3 protein: CASSEPAGGSEEAFF